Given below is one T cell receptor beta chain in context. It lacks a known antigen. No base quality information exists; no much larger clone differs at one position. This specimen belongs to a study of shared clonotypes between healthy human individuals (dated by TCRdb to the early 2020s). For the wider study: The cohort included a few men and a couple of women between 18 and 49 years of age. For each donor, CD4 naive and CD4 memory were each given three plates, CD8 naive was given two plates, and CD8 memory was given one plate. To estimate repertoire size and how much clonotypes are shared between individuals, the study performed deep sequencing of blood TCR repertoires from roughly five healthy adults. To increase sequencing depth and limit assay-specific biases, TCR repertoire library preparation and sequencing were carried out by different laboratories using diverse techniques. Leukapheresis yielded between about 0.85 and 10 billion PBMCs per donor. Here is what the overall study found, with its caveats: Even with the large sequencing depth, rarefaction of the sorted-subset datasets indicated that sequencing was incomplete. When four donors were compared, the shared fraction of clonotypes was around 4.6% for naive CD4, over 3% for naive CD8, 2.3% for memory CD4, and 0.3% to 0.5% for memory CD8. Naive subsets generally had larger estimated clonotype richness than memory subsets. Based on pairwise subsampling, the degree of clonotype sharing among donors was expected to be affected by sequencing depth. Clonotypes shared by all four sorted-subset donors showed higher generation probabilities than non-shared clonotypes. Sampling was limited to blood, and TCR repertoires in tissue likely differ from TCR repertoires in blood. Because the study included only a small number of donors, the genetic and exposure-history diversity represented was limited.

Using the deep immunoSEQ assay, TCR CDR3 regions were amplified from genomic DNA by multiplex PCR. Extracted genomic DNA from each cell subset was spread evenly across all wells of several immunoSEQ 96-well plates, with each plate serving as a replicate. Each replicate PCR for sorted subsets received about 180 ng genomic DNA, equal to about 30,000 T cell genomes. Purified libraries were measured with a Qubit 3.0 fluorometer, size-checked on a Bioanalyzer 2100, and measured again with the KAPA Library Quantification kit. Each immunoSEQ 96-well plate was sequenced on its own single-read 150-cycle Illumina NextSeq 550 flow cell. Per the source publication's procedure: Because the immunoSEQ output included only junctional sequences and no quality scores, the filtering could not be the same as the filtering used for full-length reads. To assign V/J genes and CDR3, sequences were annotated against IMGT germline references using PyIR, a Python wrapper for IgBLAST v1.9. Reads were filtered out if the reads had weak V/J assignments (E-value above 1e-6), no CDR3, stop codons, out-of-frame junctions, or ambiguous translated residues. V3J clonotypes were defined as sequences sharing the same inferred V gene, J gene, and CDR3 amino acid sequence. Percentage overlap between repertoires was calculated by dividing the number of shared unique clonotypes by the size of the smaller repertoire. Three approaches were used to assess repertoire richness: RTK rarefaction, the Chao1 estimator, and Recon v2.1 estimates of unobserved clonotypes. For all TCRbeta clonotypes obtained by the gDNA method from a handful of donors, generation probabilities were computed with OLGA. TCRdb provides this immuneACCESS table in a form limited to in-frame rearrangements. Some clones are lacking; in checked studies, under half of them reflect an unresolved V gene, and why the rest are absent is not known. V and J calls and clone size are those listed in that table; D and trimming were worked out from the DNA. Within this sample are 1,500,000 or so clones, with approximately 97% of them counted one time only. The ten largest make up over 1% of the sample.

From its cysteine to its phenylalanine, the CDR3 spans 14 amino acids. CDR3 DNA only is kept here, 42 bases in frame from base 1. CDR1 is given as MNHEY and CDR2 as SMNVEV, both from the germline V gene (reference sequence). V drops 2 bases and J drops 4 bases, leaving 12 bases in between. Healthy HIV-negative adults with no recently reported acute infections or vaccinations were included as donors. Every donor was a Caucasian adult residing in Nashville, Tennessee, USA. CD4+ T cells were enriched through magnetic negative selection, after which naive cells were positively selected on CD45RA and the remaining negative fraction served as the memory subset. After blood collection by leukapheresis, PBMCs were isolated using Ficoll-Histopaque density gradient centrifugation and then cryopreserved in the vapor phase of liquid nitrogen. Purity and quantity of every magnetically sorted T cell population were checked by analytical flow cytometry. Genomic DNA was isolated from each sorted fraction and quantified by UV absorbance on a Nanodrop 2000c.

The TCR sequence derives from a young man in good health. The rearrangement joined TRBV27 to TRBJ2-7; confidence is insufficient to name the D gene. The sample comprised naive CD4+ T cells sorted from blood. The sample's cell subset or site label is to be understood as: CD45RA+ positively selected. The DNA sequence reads TGTGCCAGCAGTTTAGGGCCTGGGTTTTACGAGCAGTACTTC. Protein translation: CASSLGPGFYEQYF.